The rows below give T cell receptor beta chains drawn from one sample of a study of cytomegalovirus exposure and HLA in healthy donors. TCRdb's copy holds only in-frame clones and misses some; the assay was immunoSEQ multiplex PCR. Among about 170,000 clones, roughly 85% were seen once, and the ten largest hold 1%. Sequenced sample: PBMCs. The source is a boy aged 2-15 years in good health and CMV-seronegative. The CDR3 runs from the conserved cysteine through the conserved F or W. A D gene is named only where the DNA matches it firmly. Not every row has a clone size; where given, it reads once, few, many or a size class.

>TRBV5-1|NA|NA|TRBJ2-7
TGCGCCAGCAGCTTGGAGACAGGTCACTACGAGCAGTACTTC
CASSLETGHYEQYF
>TRBV5-1|NA|NA|TRBJ1-2
TGCGCCAGTCGGCAAACGTTACAGGGTGTCGACGGCTACACCTTC
CASRQTLQGVDGYTF
>TRBV10-3|NA|NA|TRBJ1-1
TGTGCCATCAGTGAGTCTGGCACTATGAACACTGAAGCTTTCTTT
CAISESGTMNTEAFF
>TRBV28|NA|TRBD2|TRBJ2-3
TGTGCCAGCAGCACCCTAATAGCGGATGGGAGGGTCGCAGATACGCAGTATTTT
CASSTLIADGRVADTQYF
>TRBV5-1|once|TRBD1|TRBJ2-3
TGCGCCAGCAGCACGGGACAGGGTGGTAAGACAGATACGCAGTATTTT
CASSTGQGGKTDTQYF
>TRBV5-1|NA|NA|TRBJ2-2
TGCGCCAGCAGCCACGACAGGATAGGTACCGGGGAGCTGTTTTTT
CASSHDRIGTGELFF
>TRBV14|NA|NA|TRBJ2-5
TGTGCCAGCAGCCAAGATTGGGCAGCCCAAGAGACCCAGTACTTC
CASSQDWAAQETQYF
>TRBV30|NA|TRBD2|TRBJ2-3
TGTGCGGCTCAGCGGGGGGTCAGCACAGATACGCAGTATTTT
CAAQRGVSTDTQYF
>TRBV7-9|NA|TRBD1|TRBJ1-1
TGTGCCAGCAGCCAAGGGACAGGGGGCGAAACTGAAGCTTTCTTT
CASSQGTGGETEAFF
>TRBV6-6|NA|NA|TRBJ1-1
TGTGCCAGCAGTAATTCAGGGACTGAAGCTTTCTTT
CASSNSGTEAFF
>TRBV7-9|NA|TRBD1|TRBJ2-3
TGTGCCAGCAGCTTCCCACAGGGGATCAAAGATACGCAGTATTTT
CASSFPQGIKDTQYF
>TRBV27|NA|NA|TRBJ1-1
TGTGCCAGCAGTTTATGGGAGAGAGCTAAAGCTTTCTTT
CASSLWERAKAFF
>TRBV6-1|NA|NA|TRBJ2-3
TGTGCCAGCAGGATACAGGGTCTCACAGATACGCAGTATTTT
CASRIQGLTDTQYF
>TRBV7-9|NA|TRBD2|TRBJ2-5
TGTGCCAGCAGCGGGGGGGGACGAGAGACCCAGTACTTC
CASSGGGRETQYF
>TRBV7-8|NA|TRBD1|TRBJ1-5
TGTGCCAGCAGCTTAGGTACCAGGGGGAGCAATCAGCCCCAGCATTTT
CASSLGTRGSNQPQHF
>TRBV2|NA|TRBD1|TRBJ1-5
TGTGCCAGCAGTTCGGGACAGGGGAATCAGCCCCAGCATTTT
CASSSGQGNQPQHF
>TRBV10-3|NA|TRBD1|TRBJ1-3
TGTGCCATCAGTGAGTCGGGACAGGGAGGCACCATATATTTT
CAISESGQGGTIYF
>TRBV6-4|NA|NA|TRBJ1-1
TGTGCCAGCAGTGAGGACTTTGCAATCCGGGGAACTGAAGCTTTCTTT
CASSEDFAIRGTEAFF
>TRBV7-9|few|NA|TRBJ1-4
TGTGCCAGCAGCCAGGGGTCAGCTCCGGGCGAAAAACTGTTTTTT
CASSQGSAPGEKLFF
>TRBV28|NA|TRBD1|TRBJ1-2
TGTGCCAGTAGCCGGACAGGGCTATTCTATGGCTACACCTTC
CASSRTGLFYGYTF
>TRBV4-2|NA|NA|TRBJ2-2
TGTGCCAGCAGCCAAGATTGGGCGGGCTCTCTCACCGGGGAGCTGTTTTTT
CASSQDWAGSLTGELFF
>TRBV11-2|once|TRBD1|TRBJ1-1
TGTGCCAGCAGCTCCGGACAGGTGAACACTGAAGCTTTCTTT
CASSSGQVNTEAFF
>TRBV2|NA|NA|TRBJ1-1
TGTGCCAGCAGCGTCTTGAACACTGAAGCTTTCTTT
CASSVLNTEAFF
>TRBV11-3|NA|NA|TRBJ2-2
TGTGCCAGCAGCCAATCGACAGTGGAAGGATACACCGGGGAGCTGTTTTTT
CASSQSTVEGYTGELFF
>TRBV5-1|NA|TRBD1|TRBJ2-7
TGCGCCAGCAGCCGGGACAGTTCCGATTACGAGCAGTACTTC
CASSRDSSDYEQYF
>TRBV6-4|NA|NA|TRBJ1-2
TGTGCCAGCAGTGACAATGGGGGCGGCTACACCTTC
CASSDNGGGYTF
>TRBV5-1|NA|TRBD1|TRBJ2-1
TGCGCCAGCAGCTTATCCGGGACAGGCAATGAGCAGTTCTTC
CASSLSGTGNEQFF
>TRBV7-3|NA|TRBD2|TRBJ2-3
TGTGCCAGCAGCGTAGGGAGGGCCACAGATACGCAGTATTTT
CASSVGRATDTQYF
>TRBV19|NA|NA|TRBJ2-3
TGTGCCAGTAGTATACTACAAGGGGTGGGAACAGATACGCAGTATTTT
CASSILQGVGTDTQYF
>TRBV5-1|NA|NA|TRBJ2-3
TGCGCCAGCCAAACCCTTTCGGGAGTCCTTTCGGATACGCAGTATTTT
CASQTLSGVLSDTQYF
>TRBV7-9|NA|NA|TRBJ1-1
TGTGCCAGCAGCTTAGCGCAGGGTTTGAACACTGAAGCTTTCTTT
CASSLAQGLNTEAFF
>TRBV5-4|NA|NA|TRBJ1-6
TGTGCCAGCAGCTGGGACTCAGATAATTCACCCCTCCACTTT
CASSWDSDNSPLHF
>TRBV19|NA|TRBD1|TRBJ2-1
TGTGCCAGTAGTCCCATAGGGGGGACAGGGGGCCGGCGGGCGGACTACAATGAGCAGTTCTTC
CASSPIGGTGGRRADYNEQFF
>TRBV5-6|NA|NA|TRBJ2-5
TGTGCCAGCAGCTTGGGCGGCCAAGAGACCCAGTACTTC
CASSLGGQETQYF
>TRBV6-1|NA|NA|TRBJ2-1
TGTGCCAGCAGTGCGGGGGGCGTACGAACCGGTGAGCAGTTCTTC
CASSAGGVRTGEQFF
>TRBV18|NA|TRBD1|TRBJ1-5
TGTGCCAGCTCACTCCTCGGGACAGCCGATCAGCCCCAGCATTTT
CASSLLGTADQPQHF
>TRBV9|NA|NA|TRBJ2-1
TGTGCCAGCAGCGTAGGACTGAGGCGGCAGGGGCTAAATGGTGAGCAGTTCTTC
CASSVGLRRQGLNGEQFF
>TRBV5-6|NA|TRBD1|TRBJ2-4
TGTGCCAGCAGCAGACTAGACAGGGGGGAAAACATTCAGTACTTC
CASSRLDRGENIQYF
>TRBV5-1|NA|NA|TRBJ2-3
TGCGCCAGCAGCTCTTGGGACTTACAAAGCACAGATACGCAGTATTTT
CASSSWDLQSTDTQYF
>TRBV10-3|NA|TRBD2|TRBJ2-5
TGTGCCTTCGAGGGACTAGCGTCGAAAGAGACCCAGTACTTC
CAFEGLASKETQYF
>TRBV15|NA|TRBD1|TRBJ2-7
TGTGCCACCAGCAGCGGGACAGGGGGTCGAGAGCAGTACTTC
CATSSGTGGREQYF
>TRBV5-4|NA|TRBD2|TRBJ2-5
TGTGCCAGCAGCCCCGGACTAGCCCAAGAGACCCAGTACTTC
CASSPGLAQETQYF
>TRBV11-2|NA|NA|TRBJ2-3
TGTGCCAGCAGCTTAGCGGGCAGGGACACAGATACGCAGTATTTT
CASSLAGRDTDTQYF
>TRBV7-9|NA|NA|TRBJ2-7
TGTGCCAGCAGCTCCAGTTCCTACGAGCAGTACTTC
CASSSSSYEQYF
>TRBV28|NA|TRBD1|TRBJ1-6
TGTGCCAGCAGAGATGGGACAGCCTATAATTCACCCCTCCACTTT
CASRDGTAYNSPLHF
>TRBV15|NA|NA|TRBJ1-2
TGTGCCACCAGCAGAGATCCTGAGGGGGACTACACCTTC
CATSRDPEGDYTF
>TRBV5-6|NA|TRBD1|TRBJ2-2
TGTGCCAGCAGCTTGGCCGAGACAGGGGGGACCGGGGAGCTGTTTTTT
CASSLAETGGTGELFF
>TRBV7-9|NA|TRBD1|TRBJ2-7
TGTGCCAGCAGCTTCTCCGACAGGGCGGCCTACGAGCAGTACTTC
CASSFSDRAAYEQYF
>TRBV4-2|NA|TRBD2|TRBJ2-3
TGTGCCAGCAGCCAAGCGGTAGCGGGGGGTTCCACAGATACGCAGTATTTT
CASSQAVAGGSTDTQYF
>TRBV2|NA|TRBD2|TRBJ2-7
TGTGCCAGCAGCATAGCGGGAGGGACCTACGAGCAGTACTTC
CASSIAGGTYEQYF
>TRBV6-5|NA|TRBD1|TRBJ2-1
TGTGCCAGCAGTTACTCCCGAGGACAGGACCAGTTCTTC
CASSYSRGQDQFF
>TRBV7-9|NA|NA|TRBJ1-4
TGTGCCAGCAGCTTAGCCGCGCCATTCGGAAGGGGAAAACTGTTTTTT
CASSLAAPFGRGKLFF
>TRBV11-1|NA|NA|TRBJ1-1
TGTGCCAGCACCTTAACCAGGGGGAACACTGAAGCTTTCTTT
CASTLTRGNTEAFF